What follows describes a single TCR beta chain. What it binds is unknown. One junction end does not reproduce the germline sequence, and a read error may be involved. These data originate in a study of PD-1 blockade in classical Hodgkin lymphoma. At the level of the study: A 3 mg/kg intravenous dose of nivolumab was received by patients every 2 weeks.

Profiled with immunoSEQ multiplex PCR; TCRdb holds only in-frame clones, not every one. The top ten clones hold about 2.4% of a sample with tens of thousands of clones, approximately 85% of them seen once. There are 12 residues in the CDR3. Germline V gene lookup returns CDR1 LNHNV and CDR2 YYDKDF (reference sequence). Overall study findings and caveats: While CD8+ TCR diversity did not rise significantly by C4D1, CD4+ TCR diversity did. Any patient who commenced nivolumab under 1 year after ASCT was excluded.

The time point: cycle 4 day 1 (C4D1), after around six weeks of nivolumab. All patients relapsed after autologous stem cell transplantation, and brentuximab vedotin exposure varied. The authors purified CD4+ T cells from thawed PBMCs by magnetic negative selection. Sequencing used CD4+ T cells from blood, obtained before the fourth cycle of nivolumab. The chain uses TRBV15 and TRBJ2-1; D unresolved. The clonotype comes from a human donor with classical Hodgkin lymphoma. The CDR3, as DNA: TGTGCCACCAGCAGAGGGGCTGAATTAGTTCTCTTC. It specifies CATSRGAELVLF.